This TCR beta chain comes out of a study of T cell clonotyping in hematopoietic cell transplantation. The study's findings and limits: Without cell sorting, CD4 versus CD8 contributions remain unresolved. Pathologically expanded recipient clonotypes increased progressively from day 30 to day 180 as diversity fell. At the given depth, recipient repertoires were over 95% de novo clonotypes.

Recipients were bled about 28 days pretransplant and at posttransplant days 30, 100, 180. TCRdb keeps only in-frame clones here, not all; method: immunoSEQ multiplex PCR. The sample lists 4,000 to 4,500 clones, roughly 94% occurring once. About this clone itself: Its antigen is unidentified.

With 0 bases removed from V and 4 bases from J, the gap between germline ends came to 22 bases. Looked up from germline, CDR1 is LNHDA and CDR2 is SQIVND (reference sequence). This CDR3 has 19 amino acids. The TCR originated in a male patient aged 50 to 60 who had an allogeneic stem cell transplant from a related donor, so the T cells may come from the graft donor. Some clones in this sample may be carry-over from other donors' samples. The chain recombines TRBV19 with TRBJ2-1; maybe TRBD2 (6 bases). Here the sequenced sample was PBMCs, taken 30 days after allogeneic stem cell transplant. The CDR3 DNA is TGTGCCAGTAGTATAGATCCGGGACTGAAGGTTATCGGTTACAATGAGCAGTTCTTC. It translates to CASSIDPGLKVIGYNEQFF.